A single sample gave rise to the 30 T cell receptor beta chains below, sequenced in a study of cytomegalovirus exposure and HLA in healthy donors. The PCR made use of 60 Vbeta and 13 Jbeta primers. Profiled with immunoSEQ multiplex PCR; TCRdb holds only in-frame clones, not every one. There are around 160,000 clones in the sample; roughly 79% occur only once, and 9.5% to 10% lies in the top ten. The source material was PBMCs. These receptors were taken from a young man in good health and CMV-seropositive.

V usage is TRBV27 and J usage is TRBJ1-5, with 7 bases identical to TRBD1. The CDR3 covers 16 residues. Germline V gives CDR1 MNHEY, CDR2 SMNVEV (reference sequence). V trimming: 7 bases; J trimming: 3 bases; junction bases outside the gene matches: 12. CDR3 sequence reads: CASTSTGTALNQPQHF. As DNA, the CDR3 is TGTGCCAGCACATCCACCGGGACAGCACTCAATCAGCCCCAGCATTTT.

In this sample, this clone turned up a few times. This chain connects TRBV19 to TRBJ1-3; TRBD1 is a possible D gene (5 bases). CDR3 length: 14 amino acids. Trimming took 6 bases from V and 0 from J, leaving 9 bases between them. Germline V lookup: CDR1 LNHDA, CDR2 SQIVND (reference sequence). The CDR3, as DNA: TGTGCCAGTAGCGACAGCCGCTCTGGAAACACCATATATTTT. This sequence encodes CASSDSRSGNTIYF.

The chain combines TRBV28 with TRBJ1-3, with 7 bases that match TRBD1. V was pared by 5 bases and J by 9 bases, with 10 bases of the junction left unmatched. The CDR3 totals 14 residues. Germline CDR1 is MDHEN and CDR2 is SYDVKM. CDR3 sequence: CASSPRTGAFTIYF. Here the CDR3 DNA reads TGTGCCAGCAGTCCCCGCACAGGGGCTTTCACCATATATTTT. Using reference TRBV28 and TRBJ1-3 for the parts outside the CDR3, the full variable domain is DVKVTQSSRYLVKRTGEKVFLECVQDMDHENMFWYRQDPGLGLRLIYFSYDVKMKEKGDIPEGYSVSREKKERFSLILESASTNQTSMYLCASSPRTGAFTIYFGEGSWLTVV.

This clone was observed a single time. The same CDR3 is also encoded by other DNA sequences in this sample. This rearrangement joins TRBV27 to TRBJ2-7, with D possibly TRBD1 on 6 matching bases. This CDR3 contains 14 residues. Germline-derived CDR1 and CDR2 are MNHEY and SMNVEV (reference sequence). V lost 6 bases and J lost 6, with 18 bases in between. The CDR3 coding sequence is TGTGCCAGCAGAACAGGGATAAGGGGCCGCGAGCAGTACTTC. Its protein product is CASRTGIRGREQYF.

The CDR3: CASITVNNGYTF. CDR3 DNA sequence: TGTGCCAGCATTACAGTGAACAATGGCTACACCTTC. This chain connects TRBV6-6 to TRBJ1-2; D ambiguous. Trimming pared 7 bases from V and 6 bases from J, leaving 12 bases between. This CDR3 has 12 residues. CDR1 MNHNY and CDR2 SVGAGI come from the germline V gene (reference sequence).

The chain employs TRBV15 and TRBJ2-7; TRBD1 matches 9 bases. Germline-derived CDR1 and CDR2 are LNHNV and YYDKDF (reference sequence). The CDR3 is 18 amino acids. The trim removed 1 base at V and 2 bases at J, leaving 12 bases unmatched. This chain's CDR3 is CATSRAQTAGTGPYEQYF. CDR3 coding DNA: TGTGCCACCAGCAGAGCCCAGACCGCCGGGACAGGGCCCTACGAGCAGTACTTC.

This clone is a singleton in its sample. The chain carries TRBV5-6 and TRBJ2-2, with D possibly TRBD2 on 5 matching bases. The CDR3 totals 11 residues. Germline lookup yields CDR1 SGHDT and CDR2 YYEEEE. The germline V and J ends were trimmed by 9 bases and 8 bases, with 11 bases remaining between them. The DNA of the CDR3 is TGTGCCAACCACCGAGGGGGGGAGCTGTTTTTT. The encoded protein is CANHRGGELFF. The complete variable domain, with remaining parts taken from reference TRBV5-6 and TRBJ2-2, reads DAGVTQSPTHLIKTRGQQVTLRCSPKSGHDTVSWYQQALGQGPQFIFQYYEEEERQRGNFPDRFSGHQFPNYSSELNVNALLLGDSALYLCANHRGGELFFGEGSRLTVL.

The chain has TRBV10-1 and TRBJ1-5; TRBD1 agrees at 10 bases. Germline CDR1 is WNHNN and CDR2 is SYGVQD (reference sequence). There are 17 residues in the CDR3. J lost 3 bases, V lost 4 bases, and 9 bases had no gene match. CDR3 loop: CASSGTGGTRNNQPQHF. The CDR3 bases are TGCGCCAGCAGTGGGACAGGGGGAACGAGAAACAATCAGCCCCAGCATTTT.

This clone occurred once. The rearrangement joins TRBV11-2 to TRBJ1-1; 9 nucleotides agree with TRBD1. V was clipped by 5 bases and J by 4 bases; unmatched bases: 14. The length of the CDR3 is 17 residues. CDR1 is SGHAT and CDR2 is FQNNGV in the germline V gene. DNA for the CDR3: TGTGCCAGCAGCCCTGGGACAGGGTGGAAGTTGACCACTGAAGCTTTCTTT. It codes for CASSPGTGWKLTTEAFF.

The gene calls are TRBV2 and TRBJ1-5; TRBD1 is a possible D gene (6 bases). The V gene lost 4 bases and the J gene lost 5 bases, with 18 bases spanning the gap. Germline assignment: CDR1 SNHLY and CDR2 FYNNEI. The CDR3 is 16 residues long. The CDR3 region has the DNA TGTGCCAGCAGTGGGAATCGAAACAGGGATTATCAGCCCCAGCATTTT. Amino acid sequence: CASSGNRNRDYQPQHF.

V and J are TRBV5-1 and TRBJ1-2; a weak D match, TRBD1 (6 bases). CDR1 is SGHRS, CDR2 YFSETQ, per germline. The CDR3 is 13 amino acids. The germline V and J ends were trimmed by 0 bases and 7 bases, with 10 bases remaining between them. Here the CDR3 reads CASSLVTGGGYTF. CDR3 DNA sequence: TGCGCCAGCAGCTTGGTGACAGGTGGTGGCTACACCTTC.

CDR3 in amino acids: CASTLPGLSYEQYF. The CDR3 DNA reads as TGTGCCAGCACCCTCCCGGGACTCTCCTACGAGCAGTACTTC. The chain uses TRBV28 and TRBJ2-7; a weak D match, TRBD2 (6 bases). The length of the CDR3 is 14 residues. The germline V and J ends were trimmed by 7 bases and 0 bases, with 13 bases remaining between them. CDR1 is MDHEN, CDR2 SYDVKM, per germline.

V gene TRBV11-2 combines with J gene TRBJ2-1, with D perhaps TRBD2 (6 bases). Germline assignment: CDR1 SGHAT and CDR2 FQNNGV. V was shortened by 5 bases and J by 9 bases, with 17 bases between the two germline ends. CDR3 length: 14 amino acids. CDR3 DNA sequence: TGTGCCAGCAGCCTCAAGACGGGACTCCCTGAGCAGTTCTTC. Its protein is CASSLKTGLPEQFF.

This clone appeared once. The chain joins TRBV19 to TRBJ2-1; 7 nucleotides align to TRBD2. Trimming cost V 3 bases and J 2 bases; bases outside gene matches: 4. Germline CDR1 is LNHDA and CDR2 is SQIVND (reference sequence). CDR3 size: 15 residues. The CDR3 loop is CASSMWGGTYNEQFF. DNA for the CDR3: TGTGCCAGTAGTATGTGGGGGGGGACCTACAATGAGCAGTTCTTC.

About this clone itself: Other nucleotide sequences in the sample specify the same CDR3. The rearrangement uses TRBV19 and TRBJ2-1; D ambiguous. CDR3 size: 12 residues. V was trimmed by 1 base and J by 7 bases, leaving 5 bases between them. Germline lookup yields CDR1 LNHDA and CDR2 SQIVND (reference sequence). The CDR3 DNA reads as TGTGCCAGTAGTATAGCCGGTAATGAGCAGTTCTTC. This encodes CASSIAGNEQFF. The full variable domain, rest sourced from reference TRBV19 and TRBJ2-1, is DGGITQSPKYLFRKEGQNVTLSCEQNLNHDAMYWYRQDPGQGLRLIYYSQIVNDFQKGDIAEGYSVSREKKESFPLTVTSAQKNPTAFYLCASSIAGNEQFFGPGTRLTVL.

The rearrangement joins TRBV7-6 to TRBJ2-5; 7 positions match TRBD2. Germline lookup yields CDR1 SGHVS and CDR2 FNYEAQ. With 4 bases clipped from V and 4 bases from J, the junction kept 9 bases outside the gene matches. The CDR3 spans 15 residues. CDR3 sequence reads: CASSSTQWGGETQYF. The CDR3 DNA sequence: TGTGCCAGCAGCTCAACTCAGTGGGGGGGAGAGACCCAGTACTTC.

The V gene is TRBV4-1, the J gene TRBJ2-5; a possible D gene is TRBD2 (6 bases). Gene TRBJ2-7 matches the end of the DNA better, so the J call may be wrong. CDR3 size: 16 residues. Germline-derived CDR1 and CDR2 are MGHRA and YSYEKL. CDR3 protein: CASSQERGGTTYEQYF. CDR3 nucleotides: TGCGCCAGCAGCCAAGAACGAGGAGGGACCACCTACGAGCAGTACTTC.

This clone has just a few counts. The chain is built from TRBV2 and TRBJ1-1; D ambiguous. The length of the CDR3 is 13 residues. Trimming shortened V by 11 bases and J by 3 bases, and 16 bases separated the two germline ends. Germline CDR1 reads SNHLY; CDR2 reads FYNNEI. The CDR3 region has the DNA TGTGCCGAAGGTCCTGGGAGGGACACTGAAGCTTTCTTT. It encodes CAEGPGRDTEAFF.

The chain links TRBV29-1 to TRBJ1-2; D is unresolved. Germline V gene sequence: CDR1 SQVTM, CDR2 ANQGSEA. The length of the CDR3 is 13 residues. Here the CDR3 DNA reads TGCAGTGCGCCAACTGAGGGATTGGATGGCTACACCTTC. It encodes CSAPTEGLDGYTF.

The chain has TRBV6-5 and TRBJ1-2, with D perhaps TRBD1 (6 bases). Germline-derived CDR1 and CDR2 are MNHEY and SVGAGI. V was pared by 6 bases and J by 6 bases, with 11 bases between. The CDR3 consists of 12 residues. The chain's CDR3 is CASSDRQDGYTF. The CDR3 nucleotides are TGTGCCAGCAGCGACCGACAGGATGGCTACACCTTC.

The chain employs TRBV7-9 and TRBJ2-4; D possibly corresponds to TRBD1 (8 bases). Between the trimmed V and J ends, which lost 5 bases and 8 bases, there was a span of 13 bases. Germline V CDR1 and CDR2: SEHNR, FQNEAQ (reference sequence). The CDR3 spans 13 residues. CDR3 protein: CASSVQGGDIQYF. The CDR3 coding sequence is TGTGCCAGCAGCGTACAGGGGGGGGACATTCAGTACTTC.

The chain joins TRBV5-6 to TRBJ1-4; D is uncertain. The CDR3 loop spans 16 amino acids. The germline V gene has CDR1 SGHDT and CDR2 YYEEEE. V dropped 3 bases and J dropped 4 bases, with 16 bases sitting between them. The CDR3 protein is CASSSPLYENNEKLFF. The CDR3 DNA follows: TGTGCCAGCAGCTCGCCCCTCTATGAAAATAATGAAAAACTGTTTTTT.

The rearrangement uses TRBV5-1 and TRBJ2-5; 15 nucleotides agree with TRBD2. Trimming took 3 bases from V and 11 from J; bases not matched to a gene: 5. Germline V gene lookup returns CDR1 SGHRS and CDR2 YFSETQ. The CDR3 consists of 14 residues. CDR3 amino acids: CASSYGLAGGEQYF. The CDR3 coding sequence is TGCGCCAGCAGCTACGGACTAGCGGGAGGGGAGCAGTACTTC.

The rearrangement uses TRBV5-1 and TRBJ2-5; perhaps TRBD2 as D (6 bases). The CDR3 has 15 residues. The V and J ends lost 4 bases and 1 base respectively, with 14 bases between them. The germline CDR1 and CDR2 sequences are SGHRS and YFSETQ. In DNA, the CDR3 is TGCGCCAGCAGCCCGAATGTGGGGGGCCAAGAGACCCAGTACTTC. It is translated as CASSPNVGGQETQYF.

The chain recombines TRBV6-5 with TRBJ2-7, with a possible D match to TRBD2 (5 bases). The germline CDR1 and CDR2 sequences are MNHEY and SVGAGI. The CDR3 totals 14 residues. V was cut by 6 bases and J by 0 bases, with 12 bases left in between. CDR3 region: CASSIIGSSYEQYF. The CDR3 DNA is TGTGCCAGCAGCATTATTGGGAGCTCCTACGAGCAGTACTTC.

The chain combines TRBV7-9 with TRBJ2-3, with 9 bases that match TRBD1. CDR3 length: 14 residues. Germline assignment: CDR1 SEHNR and CDR2 FQNEAQ (reference sequence). V shed 4 bases and J 4 bases; nucleotides not matched to a gene: 3. The CDR3 nucleotides read TGTGCCAGCAGCTGGGGACAGGGCGCAGATACGCAGTATTTT. Translating it yields CASSWGQGADTQYF.

The chain employs TRBV6-5 and TRBJ2-1; 9 bases align to TRBD2. The CDR3 runs to 12 residues. V shed 8 bases, J shed 8 bases, and the junction held 4 bases outside the gene matches. The V gene's germline CDR1 is MNHEY and CDR2 SVGAGI. DNA for the CDR3: TGTGCCAGCCCGGGACTAGCCTATGAGCAGTTCTTC. As protein: CASPGLAYEQFF.

The chain employs TRBV7-9 and TRBJ2-7; 12 bases align to TRBD2. V lost 5 bases and J lost 4; bases outside the gene matches: 9. This CDR3 is 16 amino acids long. CDR1 is SEHNR, CDR2 FQNEAQ, per germline (reference sequence). The CDR3 nucleotides read TGTGCCAGCAGCACCGGACTAGCGGGGTCTTTTTACGAGCAGTACTTC. Protein: CASSTGLAGSFYEQYF.

This chain links TRBV6-1 with TRBJ1-2, with a tentative D call TRBD1 (6 bases). The germline V and J ends were trimmed by 2 bases and 8 bases, with 9 bases remaining between them. CDR3 size: 12 residues. Germline V gives CDR1 MNHNS, CDR2 SASEGT. CDR3 nucleotides: TGTGCCAGCAGTGAATATGGGGGCGGCTACACCTTC. The encoded protein is CASSEYGGGYTF.

The chain carries TRBV7-8 and TRBJ2-1; 8 bases agree with TRBD2. Germline CDR1 SGHVS, CDR2 FQNEAQ. The CDR3 contains 15 residues. The V segment lost 4 bases and the J segment 10 bases; nucleotides outside the gene matches: 12. The CDR3 protein is CASSSPGLVLGEQFF. CDR3 nucleotide sequence: TGTGCCAGCAGCTCCCCGGGACTAGTGCTCGGCGAGCAGTTCTTC.